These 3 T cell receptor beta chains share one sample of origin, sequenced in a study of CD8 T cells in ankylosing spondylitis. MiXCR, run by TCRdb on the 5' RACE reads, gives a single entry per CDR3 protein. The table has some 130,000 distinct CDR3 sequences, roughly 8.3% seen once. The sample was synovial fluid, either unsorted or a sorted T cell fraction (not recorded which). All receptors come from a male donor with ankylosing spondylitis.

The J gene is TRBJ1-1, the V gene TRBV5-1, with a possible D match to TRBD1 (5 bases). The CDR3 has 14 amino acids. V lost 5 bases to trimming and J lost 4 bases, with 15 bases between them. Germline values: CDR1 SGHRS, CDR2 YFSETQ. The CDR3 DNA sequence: TGCGCCAGCAGTGTGGACACGGCCTTCACTGAAGCTTTCTTT. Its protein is CASSVDTAFTEAFF.

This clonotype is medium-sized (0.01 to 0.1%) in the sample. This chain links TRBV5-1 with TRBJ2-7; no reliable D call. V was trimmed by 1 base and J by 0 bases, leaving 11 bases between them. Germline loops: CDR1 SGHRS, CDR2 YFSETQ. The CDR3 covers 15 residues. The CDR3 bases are TGCGCCAGCAGCTTGAATGGGAAAAGCTCCTACGAGCAGTACTTC. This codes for CASSLNGKSSYEQYF.

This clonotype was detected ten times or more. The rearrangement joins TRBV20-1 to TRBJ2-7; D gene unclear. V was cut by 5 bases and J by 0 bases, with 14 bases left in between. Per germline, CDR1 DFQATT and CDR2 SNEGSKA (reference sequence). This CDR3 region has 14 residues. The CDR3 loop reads CSAPTDGFSYEQYF. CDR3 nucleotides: TGCAGTGCTCCAACGGACGGGTTCTCCTACGAGCAGTACTTC.